The rows below give T cell receptor beta chains drawn from one sample of a study of monozygotic twins with inflammatory bowel disease. Using the 5' RACE reads, TCRdb records one entry per CDR3 protein without DNA. This listing includes about 160,000 distinct CDR3 sequences. Sequences were obtained from blood. All receptors derive from a human donor with ulcerative colitis or Crohn's disease, or a healthy co-twin of an affected twin (not recorded which). Each CDR3 is given with its conserved first and last residue.

cdr3_aa: CASSVPGGRSGELFF; v_call: TRBV25-1; j_call: TRBJ2-2
cdr3_aa: CASSLDSGELFF; v_call: TRBV5-1; j_call: TRBJ2-2
cdr3_aa: CTTSRDPRGTIEAFF; v_call: TRBV15; j_call: TRBJ1-1
cdr3_aa: CASSLGRRYYGYTF; v_call: TRBV11-2; j_call: TRBJ1-2
cdr3_aa: CSASHGQRLNEQFF; v_call: TRBV20-1; j_call: TRBJ2-1
cdr3_aa: CASSGPRGADTEAFF; v_call: TRBV25-1; j_call: TRBJ1-1
cdr3_aa: CASSNQLGTSTDTQYF; v_call: TRBV7-2; j_call: TRBJ2-3
cdr3_aa: CASSPRESTDTQYF; v_call: TRBV18; j_call: TRBJ2-3
cdr3_aa: CASREQGMGNSPLHF; v_call: TRBV28; j_call: TRBJ1-6
cdr3_aa: CASSPSRGGIYAEQFF; v_call: TRBV5-1; j_call: TRBJ2-1
cdr3_aa: CASSGTIANEQYF; v_call: TRBV18; j_call: TRBJ2-7
cdr3_aa: CAISPDRGNQPQHF; v_call: TRBV10-3; j_call: TRBJ1-5
cdr3_aa: CASSRQDNYGYTF; v_call: TRBV6-5; j_call: TRBJ1-2
cdr3_aa: CASSLDNLGATEAFF; v_call: TRBV11-3; j_call: TRBJ1-1
cdr3_aa: CASSLDSGTGPFGYTF; v_call: TRBV11-2; j_call: TRBJ1-2
cdr3_aa: CASSQTGGYEQYF; v_call: TRBV4-3; j_call: TRBJ2-7
cdr3_aa: CSVWDTTYEQYF; v_call: TRBV29-1; j_call: TRBJ2-7
cdr3_aa: CASRPDRQLGPLHF; v_call: TRBV7-2; j_call: TRBJ1-6
cdr3_aa: CASAVSPEQFF; v_call: TRBV28; j_call: TRBJ2-1
cdr3_aa: CASSVHRVGNTEAFF; v_call: TRBV7-9; j_call: TRBJ1-1
cdr3_aa: CASRPGGDEKLFF; v_call: TRBV7-8; j_call: TRBJ1-4
cdr3_aa: CASGGLVYNSPLHF; v_call: TRBV2; j_call: TRBJ1-6
cdr3_aa: CASSLGIVGTGREAFF; v_call: TRBV5-1; j_call: TRBJ1-1
cdr3_aa: CASGLTGGGTGELFF; v_call: TRBV12-5; j_call: TRBJ2-2
cdr3_aa: CASKGGASPYEQYF; v_call: TRBV25-1; j_call: TRBJ2-7
cdr3_aa: CASSSGQGIYGYTF; v_call: TRBV19; j_call: TRBJ1-2
cdr3_aa: CARRGGGADGYTF; v_call: TRBV2; j_call: TRBJ1-2
cdr3_aa: CASSLPRDTNYGYTF; v_call: TRBV19; j_call: TRBJ1-2
cdr3_aa: CASSSESYEQYF; v_call: TRBV12-3/TRBV12-4; j_call: TRBJ2-7
cdr3_aa: CSASGSAGAADTQYF; v_call: TRBV20-1; j_call: TRBJ2-3
cdr3_aa: CASSLRGGTNIQYF; v_call: TRBV7-9; j_call: TRBJ2-4
cdr3_aa: CASSPRGTSGRGYEQYF; v_call: TRBV27; j_call: TRBJ2-7
cdr3_aa: CSASGGVGSTDTQYF; v_call: TRBV20-1; j_call: TRBJ2-3
cdr3_aa: CASSRGQGDTEAFF; v_call: TRBV18; j_call: TRBJ1-1
cdr3_aa: CASSSSGAYNEQFF; v_call: TRBV12-3/TRBV12-4; j_call: TRBJ2-1
cdr3_aa: CASRPGITSGNTIYF; v_call: TRBV2; j_call: TRBJ1-3
cdr3_aa: CSVELADTGGKDF; v_call: TRBV29-1; j_call: TRBJ2-7
cdr3_aa: CASNPTGMTSTDTQYF; v_call: TRBV6-1; j_call: TRBJ2-3
cdr3_aa: CASSQTGDSYEQYF; v_call: TRBV7-9; j_call: TRBJ2-7
cdr3_aa: CASSTGANNEQFF; v_call: TRBV19; j_call: TRBJ2-1
cdr3_aa: CASSQPAATGVQETQYF; v_call: TRBV4-2; j_call: TRBJ2-5
cdr3_aa: CASSILGAISSGANVLTF; v_call: TRBV19; j_call: TRBJ2-6
cdr3_aa: CASSVSRAGAYNEQFF; v_call: TRBV2; j_call: TRBJ2-1
cdr3_aa: CASSLTSGGENIQYF; v_call: TRBV5-6; j_call: TRBJ2-4
cdr3_aa: CSASLSLPNQPQHF; v_call: TRBV20-1; j_call: TRBJ1-5